The 6 T cell receptor beta chains reported below all come from one sample, sequenced in a study of T cells in Graves' hyperthyroidism and ophthalmopathy. The CDR3 regions of TCR beta were amplified from RNA transcripts. Initially, a first-round RT-PCR of the TCR CDR3 employed the HTBI primer set. TCRdb itself ran the multiplex PCR reads through MiXCR, one entry per CDR3 protein. The table includes around 600,000 distinct CDR3 sequences, about 14% detected once. The sample consisted of blood. The receptors shown here come from a woman between 50 and 59 years old with Graves' ophthalmopathy.

The chain employs TRBV28 and TRBJ1-1; TRBD1 might be the D (6 bases). This CDR3 contains 15 residues. In germline, CDR1 is MDHEN, CDR2 SYDVKM. The V end was cut by 4 bases, the J end by 4 bases, with 16 bases between. The CDR3 reads CASSSLQGWSTEAFF. The DNA for the CDR3 is TGTGCCAGCAGTTCGCTACAGGGTTGGAGCACTGAAGCTTTCTTT.

There are a few counts of this clonotype. The chain employs TRBV19 and TRBJ1-5; D is undetermined. CDR3 length: 15 residues. Per the germline V gene, CDR1 is LNHDA and CDR2 is SQIVND (reference sequence). V lost 3 bases, J lost 2 bases, and 11 bases lay in between. The CDR3 region has the DNA TGTGCCAGTAGTATCGGCCGGGTGGGCAATCAGCCCCAGCATTTT. Protein sequence: CASSIGRVGNQPQHF.

The chain joins TRBV27 to TRBJ2-1, with TRBD2 matching over 7 bases. There are 15 residues in the CDR3. From germline, CDR1 is MNHEY and CDR2 SMNVEV (reference sequence). V dropped 2 bases and J dropped 9; count of bases not matched to a gene: 10. The CDR3 sequence: CASSLREARGSEQFF. CDR3 in DNA: TGTGCCAGCAGTTTAAGGGAGGCCCGCGGGAGTGAGCAGTTCTTC.

For this clonotype: Its ends do not fully match the called genes, so a read error is possible. The chain has TRBV11-3 and TRBJ2-7, with TRBD1 matching 9 bases. The CDR3 length is 15 residues. Germline V gene sequence: CDR1 SGHNT, CDR2 YENEEA. The chain's CDR3 is CAGSLVTGGSYEQYF. In nucleotides, the CDR3 is TGTGCCGGCAGCTTAGTGACAGGGGGGTCCTACGAGCAGTACTTC.

This clonotype was found many times. The rearrangement uses TRBV20-1 and TRBJ1-2, with TRBD1 as a possible D gene (5 bases). The CDR3 extends over 17 amino acids. The ends were cut back, 3 bases at V and 4 bases at J, with 24 bases in the middle. Germline lookup yields CDR1 DFQATT and CDR2 SNEGSKA (reference sequence). CDR3 in DNA: TGCAGTGCTAGCGTACAGCATACGAATGTGGGGCCCTATGGCTACACCTTC. Translating gives CSASVQHTNVGPYGYTF.

The chain carries TRBV7-9 and TRBJ2-3; no definite D call. The DNA end is more similar to TRBJ1-5, so the J call may be wrong. Germline lookup yields CDR1 SEHNR and CDR2 FQNEAQ (reference sequence). The CDR3 sequence is 15 residues long. CDR3 DNA: TGTGCCAGCAGCTTAGCCGGTCTAGCCAGAGATACGCAGCATTTT. The encoded protein is CASSLAGLARDTQHF.